This entry lists 5 T cell receptor beta chains sequenced from one sample in a study of spatial heterogeneity in lung cancer. TCRdb analysed the 5' RACE reads with MiXCR anew, one entry per CDR3 protein. The repertoire holds some 5,100 distinct CDR3 sequences, with about 5.1% as singletons. The time point was: sample taken at primary tumor resection. The sample here was normal lung tissue next to the tumor, taken at surgery. The receptors come from a female donor with early-stage non-small cell lung cancer.

This clonotype is classed as medium-sized (0.01 to 0.1%). The V gene is TRBV27, the J gene TRBJ1-2; TRBD1 matches 7 bases. After removal of 3 bases from V and 8 bases from J, the junction contained 6 bases not matched to a gene. Per the germline V gene, CDR1 is MNHEY and CDR2 is SMNVEV (reference sequence). This CDR3 has 13 amino acids. In DNA form, the CDR3 reads TGTGCCAGCAGTTTCCGACAGGGAGGGGGCTACACCTTC. This translates into CASSFRQGGGYTF.

By sample share, this clonotype is medium-sized. The J gene is TRBJ2-6, the V gene TRBV3-1; 7 positions match TRBD1. CDR3 length: 18 residues. Germline loops: CDR1 LGHDT, CDR2 YNNKEL (reference sequence). The V and J ends lost 0 bases and 0 bases, in that order; junction bases with no gene match: 5. CDR3 sequence (DNA): TGTGCCAGCAGCCAAGATATGAGACAGGGCTCTGGGGCCAACGTCCTGACTTTC. Its protein is CASSQDMRQGSGANVLTF.

This clonotype is labeled medium-sized. This chain joins TRBV28 and TRBJ1-6, with a possible D match to TRBD1 (6 bases). The CDR3 runs 13 residues. Germline CDR1 reads MDHEN; CDR2 reads SYDVKM. V lost 6 bases and J lost 7, with 10 bases in between. The CDR3 sequence is CASRTGFNSPLHF. CDR3 coding DNA: TGTGCCAGCAGAACAGGGTTCAATTCACCCCTCCACTTT.

This clonotype has at least ten counts. The chain combines TRBV7-9 with TRBJ2-5, with D possibly being TRBD1 (6 bases). CDR1 and CDR2 from the germline V gene are SEHNR and FQNEAQ (reference sequence). Between the trimmed V and J ends, which lost 5 bases and 3 bases, there was a span of 13 bases. The CDR3 runs 14 residues. CDR3 region: CASSLWDNEETQYF. CDR3 in DNA: TGTGCCAGCAGCCTCTGGGACAATGAAGAGACCCAGTACTTC.

Within the sample, this clonotype is medium-sized. V usage is TRBV20-1 and J usage is TRBJ2-3; D ambiguous. The germline V gene encodes CDR1 DFQATT and CDR2 SNEGSKA (reference sequence). This CDR3 has 11 amino acids. V lost 1 base and J 4 bases, leaving 3 bases between the germline ends. CDR3 bases: TGCAGTGCTAGAGTGGCAGATACGCAGTATTTT. Protein sequence: CSARVADTQYF.